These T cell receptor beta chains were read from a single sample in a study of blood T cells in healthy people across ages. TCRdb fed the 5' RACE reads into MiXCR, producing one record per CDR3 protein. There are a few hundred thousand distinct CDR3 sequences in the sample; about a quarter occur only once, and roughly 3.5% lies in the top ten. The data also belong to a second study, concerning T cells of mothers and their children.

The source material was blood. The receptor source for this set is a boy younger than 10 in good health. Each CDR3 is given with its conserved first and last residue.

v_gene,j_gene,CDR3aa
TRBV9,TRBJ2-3,CASNRQGSDTQYF
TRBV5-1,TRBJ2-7,CASSSGTGGLDEQYF
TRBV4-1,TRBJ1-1,CASSLGTGQTEAFF
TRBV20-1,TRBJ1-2,CSARGPFYGYTF
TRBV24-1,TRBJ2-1,CATSDAKTGANNEQFF
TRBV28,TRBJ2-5,CASSFSPGTLEETQYF
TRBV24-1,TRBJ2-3,CATSTGSTSTDTQYF
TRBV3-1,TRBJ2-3,CASSPSPGQGTDTQYF
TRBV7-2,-,CASSAQGRAYEQYF
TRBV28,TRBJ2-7,CASKASGSSYEQYF
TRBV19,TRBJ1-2,CASSIKAELNYGYTF
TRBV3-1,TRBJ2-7,CASGRAGFYEQYF
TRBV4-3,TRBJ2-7,CASSQDRGGWEQYF
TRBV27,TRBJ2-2,CASSHSGRAPGTGELFF
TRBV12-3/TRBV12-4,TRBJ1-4,CASSLPQGRNEKLFF
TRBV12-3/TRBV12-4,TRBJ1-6,CASSFRQGNSPLHF
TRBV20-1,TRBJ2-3,CSAGGTQYF
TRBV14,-,CASSQYLGAETQYF
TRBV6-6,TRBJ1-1,CASSYRSGMNTEAFF
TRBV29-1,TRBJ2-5,CSVGSPGLAGVREETQYF
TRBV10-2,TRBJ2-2,CAIRGTGVPGELFF
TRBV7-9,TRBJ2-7,CASSSESPGTPFASYEQYF
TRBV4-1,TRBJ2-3,CASSQDPGVLTDTQYF
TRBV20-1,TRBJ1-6,CSASSRDDSPLHF
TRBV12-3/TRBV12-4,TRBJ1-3,CASSSQGDGNTIYF
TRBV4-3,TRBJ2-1,CASSQDLVEDEQFF
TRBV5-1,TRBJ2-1,CASSEGGTGYNEQFF
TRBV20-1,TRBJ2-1,CSARVVETGGLEQFF
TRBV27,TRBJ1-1,CASRSFGNTEAFF
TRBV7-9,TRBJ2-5,CASSYRGVLEETQYF
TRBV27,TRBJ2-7,CASSFRGDTYEQYF
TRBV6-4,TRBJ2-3,CASRRTSGAGTDTQYF
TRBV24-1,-,CATSDSAGNNEQFF
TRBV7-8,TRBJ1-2,CASSIRDRDYGYTF
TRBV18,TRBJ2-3,CASSPGGGGSTDTQYF
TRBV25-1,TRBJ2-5,CASTSGALGETQYF